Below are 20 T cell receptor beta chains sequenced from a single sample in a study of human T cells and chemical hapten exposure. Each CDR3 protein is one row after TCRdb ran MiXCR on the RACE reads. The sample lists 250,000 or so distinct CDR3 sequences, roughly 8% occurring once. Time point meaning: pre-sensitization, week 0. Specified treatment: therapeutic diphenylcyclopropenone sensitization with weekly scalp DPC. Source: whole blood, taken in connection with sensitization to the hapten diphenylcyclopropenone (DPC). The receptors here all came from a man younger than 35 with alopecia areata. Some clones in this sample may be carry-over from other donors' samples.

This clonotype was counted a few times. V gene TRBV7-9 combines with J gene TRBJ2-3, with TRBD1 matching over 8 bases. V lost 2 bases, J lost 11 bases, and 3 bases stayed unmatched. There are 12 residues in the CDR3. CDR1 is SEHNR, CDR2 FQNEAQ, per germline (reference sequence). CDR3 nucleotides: TGTGCCAGCAGCTTATCAACAGGGGGGCAGTATTTT. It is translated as CASSLSTGGQYF.

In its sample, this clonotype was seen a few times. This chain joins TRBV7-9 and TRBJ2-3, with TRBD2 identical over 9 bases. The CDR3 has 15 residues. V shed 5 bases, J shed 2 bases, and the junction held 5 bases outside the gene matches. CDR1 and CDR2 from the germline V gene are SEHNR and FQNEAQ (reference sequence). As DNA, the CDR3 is TGTGCCAGCAGCCGGAGCGGGGGGTACACAGATACGCAGTATTTT. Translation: CASSRSGGYTDTQYF.

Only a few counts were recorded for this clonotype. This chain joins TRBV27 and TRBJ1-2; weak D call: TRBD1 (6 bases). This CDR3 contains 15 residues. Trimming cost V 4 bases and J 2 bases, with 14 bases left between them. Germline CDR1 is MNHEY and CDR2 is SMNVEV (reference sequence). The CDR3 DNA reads TGTGCCAGCAGTTCACGAACAGGGTTGAACTATGGCTACACCTTC. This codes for CASSSRTGLNYGYTF.

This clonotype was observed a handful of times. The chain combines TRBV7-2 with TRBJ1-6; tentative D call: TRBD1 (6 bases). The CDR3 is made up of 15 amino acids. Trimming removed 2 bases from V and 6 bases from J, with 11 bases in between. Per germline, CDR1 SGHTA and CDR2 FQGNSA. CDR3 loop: CASSLRGASNSPLHF. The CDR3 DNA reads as TGTGCCAGCAGCTTACGGGGGGCGAGTAATTCACCCCTCCACTTT.

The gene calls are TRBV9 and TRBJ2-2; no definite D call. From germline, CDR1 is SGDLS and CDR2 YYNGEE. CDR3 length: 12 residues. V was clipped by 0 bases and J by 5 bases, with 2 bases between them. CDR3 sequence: CASSVVTGELFF. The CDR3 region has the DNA TGTGCCAGCAGCGTAGTGACCGGGGAGCTGTTTTTT.

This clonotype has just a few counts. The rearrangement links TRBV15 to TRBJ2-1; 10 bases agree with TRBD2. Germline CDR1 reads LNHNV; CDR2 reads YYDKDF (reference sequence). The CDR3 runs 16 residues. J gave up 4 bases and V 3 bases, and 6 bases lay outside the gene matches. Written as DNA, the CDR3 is TGTGCCACCAGCAGGCCCGGGACTAGCGCATACAATGAGCAGTTCTTC. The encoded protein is CATSRPGTSAYNEQFF.

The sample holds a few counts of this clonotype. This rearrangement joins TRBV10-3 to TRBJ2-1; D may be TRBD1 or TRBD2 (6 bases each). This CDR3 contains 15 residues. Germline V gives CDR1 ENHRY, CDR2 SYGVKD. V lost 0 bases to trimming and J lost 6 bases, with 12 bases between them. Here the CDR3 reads CAISESSGAVNEQFF. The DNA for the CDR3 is TGTGCCATCAGTGAGTCGTCGGGGGCGGTCAATGAGCAGTTCTTC.

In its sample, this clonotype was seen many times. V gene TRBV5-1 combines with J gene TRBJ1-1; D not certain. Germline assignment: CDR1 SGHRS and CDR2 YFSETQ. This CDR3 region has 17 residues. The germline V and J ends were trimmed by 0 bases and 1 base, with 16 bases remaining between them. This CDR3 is CASSLGLFEYGNTEAFF. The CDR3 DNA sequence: TGCGCCAGCAGCTTGGGGCTATTCGAGTACGGGAACACTGAAGCTTTCTTT.

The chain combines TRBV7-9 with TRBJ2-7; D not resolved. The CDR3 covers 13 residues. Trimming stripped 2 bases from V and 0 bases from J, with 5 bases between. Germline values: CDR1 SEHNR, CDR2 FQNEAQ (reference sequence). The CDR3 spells CASSLTHSYEQYV. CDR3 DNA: TGTGCCAGCAGCTTAACACACTCCTACGAGCAGTACGTC.

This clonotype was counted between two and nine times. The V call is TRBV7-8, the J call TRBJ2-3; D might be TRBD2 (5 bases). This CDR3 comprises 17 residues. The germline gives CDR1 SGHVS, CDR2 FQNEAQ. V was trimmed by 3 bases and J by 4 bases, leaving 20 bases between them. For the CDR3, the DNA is TGTGCCAGCAGCTTGACGCGGGCTTCTAATGGGCCAGATACGCAGTATTTT. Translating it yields CASSLTRASNGPDTQYF.

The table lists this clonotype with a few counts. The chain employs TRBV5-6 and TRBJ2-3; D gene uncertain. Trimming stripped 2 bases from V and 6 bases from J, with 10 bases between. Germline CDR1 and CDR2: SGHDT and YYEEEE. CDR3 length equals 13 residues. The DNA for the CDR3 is TGTGCCAGCAGCTTTTCAGCCTACGATACGCAGTATTTT. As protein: CASSFSAYDTQYF.

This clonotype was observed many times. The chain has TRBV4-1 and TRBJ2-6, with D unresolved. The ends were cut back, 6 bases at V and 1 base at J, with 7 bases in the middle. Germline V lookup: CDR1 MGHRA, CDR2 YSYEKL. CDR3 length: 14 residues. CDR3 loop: CASRKGSGANVLTF. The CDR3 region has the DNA TGCGCCAGCAGGAAGGGTTCTGGGGCCAACGTCCTGACTTTC.

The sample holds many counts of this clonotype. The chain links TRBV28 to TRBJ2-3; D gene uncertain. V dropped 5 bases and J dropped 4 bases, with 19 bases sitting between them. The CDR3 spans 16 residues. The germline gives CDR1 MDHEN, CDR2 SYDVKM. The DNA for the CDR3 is TGTGCCAGCAGTACTCTTAAACTGGACGGTTCAGATACGCAGTATTTT. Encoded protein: CASSTLKLDGSDTQYF.

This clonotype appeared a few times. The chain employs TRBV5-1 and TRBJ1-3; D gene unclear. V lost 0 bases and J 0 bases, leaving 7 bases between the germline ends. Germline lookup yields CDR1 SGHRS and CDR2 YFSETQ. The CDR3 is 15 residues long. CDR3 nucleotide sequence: TGCGCCAGCAGCTTGGAAGCGTTCTCTGGAAACACCATATATTTT. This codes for CASSLEAFSGNTIYF.

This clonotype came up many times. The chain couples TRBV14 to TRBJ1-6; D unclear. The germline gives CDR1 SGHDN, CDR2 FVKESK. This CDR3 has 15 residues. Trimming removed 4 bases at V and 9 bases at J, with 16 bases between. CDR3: CASSPRAPASSPLHF. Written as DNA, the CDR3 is TGTGCCAGCAGCCCAAGGGCGCCGGCGTCTTCACCCCTCCACTTT.

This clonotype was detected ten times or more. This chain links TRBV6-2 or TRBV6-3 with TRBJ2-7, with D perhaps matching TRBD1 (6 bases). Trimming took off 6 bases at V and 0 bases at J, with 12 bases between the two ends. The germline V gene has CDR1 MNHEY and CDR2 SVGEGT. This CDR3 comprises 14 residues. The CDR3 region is CASSPDRPSYEQYF. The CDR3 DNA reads TGTGCCAGCAGCCCAGACAGGCCCTCCTACGAGCAGTACTTC.

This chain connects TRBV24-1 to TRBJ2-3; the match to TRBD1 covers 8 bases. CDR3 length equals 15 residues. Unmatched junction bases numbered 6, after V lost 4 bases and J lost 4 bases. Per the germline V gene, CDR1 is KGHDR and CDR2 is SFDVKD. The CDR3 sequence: CATSDTGQGSDTQYF. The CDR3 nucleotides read TGTGCCACCAGTGACACAGGACAGGGATCAGATACGCAGTATTTT.

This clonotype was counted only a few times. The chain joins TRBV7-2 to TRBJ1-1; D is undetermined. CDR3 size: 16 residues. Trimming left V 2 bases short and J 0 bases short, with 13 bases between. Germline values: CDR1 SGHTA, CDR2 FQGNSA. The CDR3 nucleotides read TGTGCCAGCAGCTTAAATGGCAGAGCACTGAACACTGAAGCTTTCTTT. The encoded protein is CASSLNGRALNTEAFF.

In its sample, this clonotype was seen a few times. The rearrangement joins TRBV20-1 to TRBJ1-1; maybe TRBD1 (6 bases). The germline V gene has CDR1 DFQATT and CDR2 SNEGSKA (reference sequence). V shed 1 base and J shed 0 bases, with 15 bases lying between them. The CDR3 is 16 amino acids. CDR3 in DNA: TGCAGTGCTAGAGGGGCGACAGGTTCCATGAACACTGAAGCTTTCTTT. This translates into CSARGATGSMNTEAFF.

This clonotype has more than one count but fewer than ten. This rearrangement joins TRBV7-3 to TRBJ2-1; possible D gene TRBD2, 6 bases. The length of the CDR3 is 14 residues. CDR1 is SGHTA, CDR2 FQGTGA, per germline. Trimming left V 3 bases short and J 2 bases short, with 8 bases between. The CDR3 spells CASSFTGAYNEQFF. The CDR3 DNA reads TGTGCCAGCAGCTTCACGGGGGCCTACAATGAGCAGTTCTTC.